The 10 T cell receptor beta chains listed next were all sequenced from one sample in a study of T cell responses to AZD1222 COVID-19 vaccine. Here immunoSEQ multiplex PCR was the method, and the copy in TCRdb shows in-frame clones only, minus some. The sample shows 110,000 to 150,000 clones, 70% to 90% of them seen only once. The sample here was peripheral blood, taken on day 0 of AZD1222 vaccination. These receptors all stem from an adult in good health.

The chain uses TRBV28 and TRBJ1-3; a possible D gene is TRBD1 (5 bases). V lost 7 bases, J lost 4 bases, and 23 bases lay in between. The CDR3 extends over 17 amino acids. Germline assignment: CDR1 MDHEN and CDR2 SYDVKM. This chain's CDR3 is CASIPPTPGPGGNTIYF. CDR3 nucleotide sequence: TGTGCCAGCATTCCCCCAACCCCAGGTCCAGGGGGAAACACCATATATTTT.

The rearrangement links TRBV19 to TRBJ1-5; D is possibly TRBD1 (5 bases). The CDR3 sequence is 13 residues long. Germline CDR1 is LNHDA and CDR2 is SQIVND (reference sequence). V gave up 5 bases and J gave up 5 bases, with 10 bases separating them. As DNA, the CDR3 is TGTGCCAGTAGTCGTCAAGGGGATCAGCCCCAGCATTTT. It translates to CASSRQGDQPQHF.

This clone was seen only a few times. This rearrangement joins TRBV11-2 to TRBJ2-1, with 10 bases aligning to TRBD2. This CDR3 contains 16 residues. The V and J ends lost 2 bases and 6 bases, in that order; junction bases with no gene match: 7. Germline values: CDR1 SGHAT, CDR2 FQNNGV. CDR3 protein: CASSLSLGTSVNEQFF. In DNA, the CDR3 is TGTGCCAGCAGCTTATCGCTCGGGACTAGCGTCAATGAGCAGTTCTTC.

V gene TRBV27 combines with J gene TRBJ2-3; 12 positions agree with TRBD2. Germline values: CDR1 MNHEY, CDR2 SMNVEV (reference sequence). Trimming at V came to 8 bases and at J to 11 bases, leaving 11 bases not matched to a gene. The CDR3 runs 14 residues. The CDR3 region has the DNA TGTGCCAGCGGCTGGACTAGCGGGACGGTGGGGCAGTATTTT. It encodes CASGWTSGTVGQYF.

This rearrangement joins TRBV29-1 to TRBJ1-1; no definite D call. Trimming cost V 4 bases and J 0 bases, with 6 bases left between them. The length of the CDR3 is 12 residues. Germline loops: CDR1 SQVTM, CDR2 ANQGSEA. In DNA form, the CDR3 reads TGCAGCGTTGGGCAAATGAACACTGAAGCTTTCTTT. Translating gives CSVGQMNTEAFF.

The J gene is TRBJ1-6, the V gene TRBV9; 7 bases line up with TRBD1. J lost 8 bases, V lost 4 bases, and 6 bases had no gene match. The CDR3 totals 14 residues. Germline assignment: CDR1 SGDLS and CDR2 YYNGEE. The CDR3 region has the DNA TGTGCCAGCAGCAGGGGGCGGGTGGATTCACCCCTCCACTTT. Translation: CASSRGRVDSPLHF.

The chain links TRBV30 to TRBJ2-2; no firm D call. Per germline, CDR1 GTSNPN and CDR2 SVGIG (reference sequence). V was pared by 5 bases and J by 3 bases, with 7 bases between. This CDR3 spans 12 amino acids. CDR3 bases: TGTGCCTGGTTAGGGTACACCGGGGAGCTGTTTTTT. Amino acid sequence: CAWLGYTGELFF.

V is TRBV27 and J is TRBJ1-2, with D perhaps matching TRBD1 (5 bases). V lost 4 bases and J lost 2, with 11 bases in between. CDR1 is MNHEY and CDR2 is SMNVEV in the germline V gene (reference sequence). The CDR3 is 14 amino acids. CDR3 sequence (DNA): TGTGCCAGCAGTTCCGGACATGTCAACTATGGCTACACCTTC. Amino acid sequence: CASSSGHVNYGYTF.

The rearrangement joins TRBV5-1 to TRBJ2-5; D might be TRBD1 (5 bases). V lost 4 bases to trimming and J lost 5 bases, with 15 bases between them. This CDR3 is built from 14 residues. Germline CDR1 SGHRS, CDR2 YFSETQ. For the CDR3, the DNA is TGCGCCAGCAGCCAGACAGTTGTGGAGGAGACCCAGTACTTC. Protein sequence: CASSQTVVEETQYF.

Concerning this clone itself: A junction boundary mismatches the germline segment, possibly from a read error. The chain links TRBV12-3 or TRBV12-4 to TRBJ1-2; D not certain. The CDR3 consists of 13 residues. CDR3 sequence: CPSILRTRRGYTF. CDR3 DNA sequence: TGTCCCAGCATTTTAAGAACACGACGGGGCTACACCTTC.